This T cell receptor (beta chain) was identified during a study of OX40 agonist ivuxolimab in advanced cancers. Background on the study: Patients' therapy was ivuxolimab, an antibody that acts as an agonist of OX40 (CD134). Three patients, one with hepatocellular carcinoma and two with cutaneous melanoma, achieved partial responses.

CDR1 is LNHDA and CDR2 is SQIVND in the germline V gene (reference sequence). V was clipped by 2 bases and J by 10 bases, with 14 bases between them. This CDR3 contains 14 residues. Study-wide results and caveats: At 0.1 to 3.0 mg/kg, CD4+ and CD8+ blood T cells expanded clonally by week 6. Nonresponders included some who also had low normalized T-cell clonal expansion.

Of note for this clone: Its target is unknown.

Repertoires were generated with immunoSEQ multiplex PCR, while TCRdb's copy carries only in-frame clones and drops some. The profile covers about 75,000 clones, with about 85% appearing a single time and roughly 15% taken by the ten largest. The TCR comes from an adult with an advanced solid tumor such as melanoma, head and neck, liver or kidney cancer. The chain carries TRBV19 and TRBJ1-4; D not certain. Specimen: CD4+ or CD8+ T cells sorted from blood, collected in a trial of the OX40 agonist ivuxolimab. Here the CDR3 reads CASSIQAEVGKLFF. CDR3 nucleotides: TGTGCCAGTAGTATACAGGCGGAGGTGGGAAAACTGTTTTTT.